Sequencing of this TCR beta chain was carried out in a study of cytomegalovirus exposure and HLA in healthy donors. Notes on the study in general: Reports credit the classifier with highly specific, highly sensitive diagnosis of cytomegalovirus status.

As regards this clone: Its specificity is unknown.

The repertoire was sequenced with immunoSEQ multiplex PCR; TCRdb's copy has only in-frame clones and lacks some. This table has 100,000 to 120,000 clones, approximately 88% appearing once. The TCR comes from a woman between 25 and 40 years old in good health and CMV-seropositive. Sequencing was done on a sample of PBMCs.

CDR3 in DNA: TGTGCCAGTAGTATAACAGGGAAGGTTTCCGACTATGGCTACACCTTC. Amino acids: CASSITGKVSDYGYTF. This sequence joins TRBV19 and TRBJ1-2, with D tentatively TRBD1 (6 bases). Germline V CDR1 and CDR2: LNHDA, SQIVND (reference sequence). CDR3 size: 16 residues. The V and J ends lost 2 bases and 3 bases respectively, with 16 bases between them.